This T cell receptor beta chain appears in the sequencing data of a study of brain metastases from non-small cell lung cancer. Study-level findings and limits: Paired brain metastases and primary tumors largely shared TCR repertoires. In roughly 64% of brain metastases, T-cell clones were expanded compared with matched primary tumors. Compared with primary tumors, brain metastases showed less T-cell infiltration.

Comment on this clone: The antigen is undetermined.

Germline V gene sequence: CDR1 ENHRY, CDR2 SYGVKD. The CDR3 runs 12 residues. The V and J ends lost 11 bases and 1 base respectively, with 11 bases between them. TCRdb's table, derived via immunoSEQ multiplex PCR, lists solely in-frame clones and lacks some. The sample includes some 4,700 clones, about 80% of them seen just once. The gene calls are TRBV10-3 and TRBJ1-1; D is unclear. The sequenced sample was primary lung tumor tissue. This clonotype was sampled from a donor aged 40 or over with non-small cell lung cancer. The DNA of the CDR3 is TGTGCCGCGGGTCGAGGGAACACTGAAGCTTTCTTT. Its translation: CAAGRGNTEAFF.